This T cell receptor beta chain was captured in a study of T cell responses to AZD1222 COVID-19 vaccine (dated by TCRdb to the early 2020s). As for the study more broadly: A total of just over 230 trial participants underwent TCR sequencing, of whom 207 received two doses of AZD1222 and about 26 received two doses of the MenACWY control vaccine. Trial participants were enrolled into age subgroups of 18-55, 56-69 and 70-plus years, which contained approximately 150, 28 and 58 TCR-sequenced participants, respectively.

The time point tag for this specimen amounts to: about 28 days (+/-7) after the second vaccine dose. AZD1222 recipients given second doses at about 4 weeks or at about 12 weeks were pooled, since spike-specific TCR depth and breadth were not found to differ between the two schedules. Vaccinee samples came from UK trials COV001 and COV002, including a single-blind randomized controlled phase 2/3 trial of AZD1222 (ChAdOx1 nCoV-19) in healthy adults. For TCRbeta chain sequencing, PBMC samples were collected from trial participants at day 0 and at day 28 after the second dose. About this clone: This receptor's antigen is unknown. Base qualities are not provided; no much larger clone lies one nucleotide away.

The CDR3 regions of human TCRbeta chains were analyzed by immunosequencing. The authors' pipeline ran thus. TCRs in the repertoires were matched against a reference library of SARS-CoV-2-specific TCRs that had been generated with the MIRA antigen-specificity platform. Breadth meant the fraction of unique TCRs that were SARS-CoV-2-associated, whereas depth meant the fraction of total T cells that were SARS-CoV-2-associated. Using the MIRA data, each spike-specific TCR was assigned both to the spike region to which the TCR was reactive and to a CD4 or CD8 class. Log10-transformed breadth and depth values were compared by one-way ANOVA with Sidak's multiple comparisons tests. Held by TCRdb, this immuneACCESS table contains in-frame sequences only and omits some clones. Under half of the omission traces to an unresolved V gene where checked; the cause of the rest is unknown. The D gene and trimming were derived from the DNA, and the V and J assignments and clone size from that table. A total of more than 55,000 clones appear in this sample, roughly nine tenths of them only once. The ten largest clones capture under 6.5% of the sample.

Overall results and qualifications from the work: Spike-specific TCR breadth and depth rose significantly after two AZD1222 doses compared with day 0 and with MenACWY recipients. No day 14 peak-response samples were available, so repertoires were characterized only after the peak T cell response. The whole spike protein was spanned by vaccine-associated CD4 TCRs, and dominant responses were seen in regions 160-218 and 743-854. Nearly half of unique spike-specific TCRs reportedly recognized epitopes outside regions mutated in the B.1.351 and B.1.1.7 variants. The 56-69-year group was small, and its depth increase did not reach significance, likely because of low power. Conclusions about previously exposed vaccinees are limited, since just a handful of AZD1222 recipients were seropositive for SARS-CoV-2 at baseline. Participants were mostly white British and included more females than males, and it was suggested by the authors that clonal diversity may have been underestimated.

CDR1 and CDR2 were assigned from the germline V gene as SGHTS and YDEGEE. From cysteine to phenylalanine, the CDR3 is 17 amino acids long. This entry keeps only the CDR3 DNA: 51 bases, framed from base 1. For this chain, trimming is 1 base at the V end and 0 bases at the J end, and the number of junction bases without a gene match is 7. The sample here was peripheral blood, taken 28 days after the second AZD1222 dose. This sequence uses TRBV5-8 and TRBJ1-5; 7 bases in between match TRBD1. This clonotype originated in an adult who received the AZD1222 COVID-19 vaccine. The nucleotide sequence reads TGTGCCAGCAGCTTGATCCGGGACAGCTATAGCAATCAGCCCCAGCATTTT. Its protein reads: CASSLIRDSYSNQPQHF.